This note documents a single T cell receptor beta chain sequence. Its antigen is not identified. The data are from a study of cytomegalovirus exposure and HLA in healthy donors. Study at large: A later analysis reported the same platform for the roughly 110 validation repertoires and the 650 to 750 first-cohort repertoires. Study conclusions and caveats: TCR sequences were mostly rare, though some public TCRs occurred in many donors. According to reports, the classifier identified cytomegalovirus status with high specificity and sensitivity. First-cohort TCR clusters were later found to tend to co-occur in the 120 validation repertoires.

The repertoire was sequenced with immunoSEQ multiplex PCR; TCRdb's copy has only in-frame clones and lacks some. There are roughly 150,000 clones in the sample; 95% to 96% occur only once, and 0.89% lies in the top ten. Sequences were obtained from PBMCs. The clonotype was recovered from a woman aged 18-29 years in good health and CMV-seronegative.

The CDR3 loop reads CASSGTAGGHDNEQFF. CDR3 bases: TGTGCCAGCAGCGGCACTGCGGGGGGGCACGACAATGAGCAGTTCTTC. V usage is TRBV9 and J usage is TRBJ2-1, with 9 bases aligning to TRBD2. V shed 3 bases and J 5 bases; nucleotides not matched to a gene: 9. CDR1 and CDR2 from the germline V gene are SGDLS and YYNGEE. The CDR3 spans 16 residues.